Presented here are 27 T cell receptor beta chains from one specimen sequenced in a study of T cells in Graves' hyperthyroidism and ophthalmopathy. Amplified TCR beta CDR3 regions came from RNA transcripts. First-round RT-PCR targeting the TCR CDR3 was performed with the HTBI primer set. TCRdb itself ran the multiplex PCR reads through MiXCR, one entry per CDR3 protein. This table holds more than 600,000 distinct CDR3 sequences, about a sixth found once. Specimen: blood. The receptors stem from a man in his late teens or twenties with Graves' hyperthyroidism.

The sample holds many counts of this clonotype. The chain carries TRBV7-2 and TRBJ1-2; tentative D call: TRBD1 (5 bases). V lost 3 bases and J lost 3, with 11 bases in between. Looked up from germline, CDR1 is SGHTA and CDR2 is FQGNSA. The CDR3 extends over 14 amino acids. In DNA form, the CDR3 reads TGTGCCAGCAGCTTCGGGATGGGGGACTATGGCTACACCTTC. This encodes CASSFGMGDYGYTF.

This clonotype was seen a handful of times. The chain uses TRBV5-5 and TRBJ2-5, with D uncertain. From germline, CDR1 is SGHKS and CDR2 YYEKEE (reference sequence). This CDR3 has 13 amino acids. The ends were cut back, 0 bases at V and 5 bases at J, with 8 bases in the middle. The CDR3 loop reads CASSLVIGETQYF. The CDR3 DNA is TGTGCCAGCAGCTTGGTTATTGGGGAGACCCAGTACTTC. The whole variable domain, filled in from reference TRBV5-5 and TRBJ2-5, reads DAGVTQSPTHLIKTRGQQVTLRCSPISGHKSVSWYQQVLGQGPQFIFQYYEKEERGRGNFPDRFSARQFPNYSSELNVNALLLGDSALYLCASSLVIGETQYFGPGTRLLVL.

There are many counts of this clonotype. In DNA, the CDR3 is TGTGCCAGCAGGGACCACAGGGATCAGCCCCAGCATTTT. It specifies CASRDHRDQPQHF. V gene TRBV6-1 combines with J gene TRBJ1-5, with a weak D call TRBD1 (6 bases). Between the trimmed V and J ends, which lost 6 bases and 5 bases, there was a span of 11 bases. The germline gives CDR1 MNHNS, CDR2 SASEGT. The CDR3 runs 13 residues.

The sample holds one count of this clonotype. The genes are TRBV5-1 and TRBJ1-2; perhaps TRBD1 as D (5 bases). The CDR3 extends over 14 amino acids. Germline lookup yields CDR1 SGHRS and CDR2 YFSETQ. The V end was cut by 4 bases, the J end by 4 bases, with 14 bases between. In nucleotides, the CDR3 is TGCGCCAGCAGCGGGGGGGTCGGGAGCTATGGCTACACCTTC. It is translated as CASSGGVGSYGYTF.

This clonotype appeared a few times. The chain couples TRBV28 to TRBJ2-5; 7 nucleotides align to TRBD2. Germline V gene sequence: CDR1 MDHEN, CDR2 SYDVKM. CDR3 length: 16 amino acids. Unmatched junction bases numbered 10, after V lost 4 bases and J lost 2 bases. The CDR3 DNA sequence: TGTGCCAGCAGTTCGGCGACCCTAGCGGAGCAAGAGACCCAGTACTTC. This translates into CASSSATLAEQETQYF.

This clonotype was observed a handful of times. V and J are TRBV7-2 and TRBJ2-5; no firm D call. This CDR3 region has 15 residues. Per the germline V gene, CDR1 is SGHTA and CDR2 is FQGNSA. V lost 5 bases and J lost 1, with 14 bases in between. CDR3 sequence: CASSPPPGLQETQYF. Written as DNA, the CDR3 is TGTGCCAGCAGCCCCCCGCCCGGTCTCCAAGAGACCCAGTACTTC.

The J gene is TRBJ2-1, the V gene TRBV30, with 13 bases identical to TRBD2. J lost 2 bases, V lost 5 bases, and 3 bases had no gene match. Germline CDR1 reads GTSNPN; CDR2 reads SVGIG (reference sequence). The CDR3 contains 15 residues. The DNA of the CDR3 is TGTGCCTGGGCGACTAGCGGGAGGACCTACAATGAGCAGTTCTTC. This codes for CAWATSGRTYNEQFF.

This chain uses TRBV12-3 or TRBV12-4 with TRBJ2-5; D gene ambiguous. V was trimmed by 5 bases and J by 4 bases, leaving 8 bases between them. This CDR3 is 12 amino acids long. The CDR3 coding sequence is TGTGCCAGCAGTCTTTTGATAGAGACCCAGTACTTC. As protein: CASSLLIETQYF.

This clonotype was detected ten times or more. The chain recombines TRBV7-8 with TRBJ2-7; the D call may be TRBD1 or TRBD2 (5 bases each). Germline-derived CDR1 and CDR2 are SGHVS and FQNEAQ. The CDR3 loop spans 16 amino acids. Trimming shortened V by 8 bases and J by 0 bases, and 20 bases separated the two germline ends. The CDR3 here is CASGRSGTQSSYEQYF. In nucleotides, the CDR3 is TGTGCCAGCGGACGGTCCGGGACGCAAAGCTCCTACGAGCAGTACTTC. The whole variable domain, remainder taken from reference TRBV7-8 and TRBJ2-7, is GAGVSQSPRYKVAKRGQDVALRCDPISGHVSLFWYQQALGQGPEFLTYFQNEAQLDKSGLPSDRFFAERPEGSVSTLKIQRTQQEDSAVYLCASGRSGTQSSYEQYFGPGTRLTVT.

This clonotype appeared many times. The chain carries TRBV6-1 and TRBJ2-3, with 15 bases that match TRBD2. The CDR3 runs to 18 residues. CDR1 MNHNS and CDR2 SASEGT come from the germline V gene. The V and J ends lost 4 bases and 4 bases, in that order; junction bases with no gene match: 9. CDR3 residues: CASSVRTSGRARSDTQYF. The DNA of the CDR3 is TGTGCCAGCAGTGTGAGGACTAGCGGGAGGGCCAGGTCAGATACGCAGTATTTT.

The rearrangement uses TRBV18 and TRBJ1-1; unclear D gene. This CDR3 has 12 residues. Trimming pared 0 bases from V and 9 bases from J, leaving 8 bases between. Germline V gene data show CDR1 as KGHSH and CDR2 as LQKENI. CDR3 sequence reads: CASSPPDGQAFF. DNA for the CDR3: TGTGCCAGCTCACCACCGGATGGCCAAGCTTTCTTT. Full variable domain (outside the CDR3, taken from reference TRBV18 and TRBJ1-1): NAGVMQNPRHLVRRRGQEARLRCSPMKGHSHVYWYRQLPEEGLKFMVYLQKENIIDESGMPKERFSAEFPKEGPSILRIQQVVRGDSAAYFCASSPPDGQAFFGQGTRLTVV.

This chain connects TRBV28 to TRBJ2-3; 8 bases are shared with TRBD2. The V gene's germline CDR1 is MDHEN and CDR2 SYDVKM. The J segment lost 6 bases and the V segment lost 4 bases, leaving 9 bases of the junction unmatched. CDR3 length: 15 amino acids. The CDR3 DNA follows: TGTGCCAGCAGTTCGCCTGGCGGGAGGATGGATACGCAGTATTTT. Its protein product is CASSSPGGRMDTQYF. Based on the CDR3 plus reference TRBV28 and TRBJ2-3, the full variable domain is DVKVTQSSRYLVKRTGEKVFLECVQDMDHENMFWYRQDPGLGLRLIYFSYDVKMKEKGDIPEGYSVSREKKERFSLILESASTNQTSMYLCASSSPGGRMDTQYFGPGTRLTVL.

V and J are TRBV20-1 and TRBJ2-3, with 8 bases fitting TRBD2. The CDR3 contains 14 residues. The V segment lost 3 bases and the J segment 2 bases; nucleotides outside the gene matches: 4. Germline V gene lookup returns CDR1 DFQATT and CDR2 SNEGSKA (reference sequence). This chain's CDR3 is CSASPAGDTDTQYF. Here the CDR3 DNA reads TGCAGTGCTAGCCCAGCGGGAGACACAGATACGCAGTATTTT.

This clonotype was counted at least ten times. The chain links TRBV7-2 to TRBJ1-2; D may be TRBD1 (6 bases). Germline assignment: CDR1 SGHTA and CDR2 FQGNSA. This CDR3 has 12 residues. The V end lost 6 bases, the J end lost 4 bases, and 9 bases lay between the germline ends. The CDR3: CASRDRSYGYTF. In DNA form, the CDR3 reads TGTGCCAGCAGAGACAGGTCCTATGGCTACACCTTC.

CDR3 loop: CASSIDGDTQYF. CDR3 DNA sequence: TGTGCCAGCAGTATAGACGGGGATACGCAGTATTTT. This rearrangement joins TRBV27 to TRBJ2-3; D not resolved. The germline gives CDR1 MNHEY, CDR2 SMNVEV (reference sequence). Deletions cut 5 bases from V and 6 bases from J, with 9 bases between. This CDR3 region has 12 residues.

This chain joins TRBV20-1 and TRBJ2-7; 12 bases agree with TRBD2. The CDR3 spans 18 residues. Germline CDR1 and CDR2: DFQATT and SNEGSKA (reference sequence). V lost 0 bases, J lost 2 bases, and 11 bases stayed unmatched. CDR3 coding DNA: TGCAGTGCTAGAGATATTTCACTAGCGGGAGGTCGTGCCTACGAGCAGTACTTC. This translates into CSARDISLAGGRAYEQYF.

This clonotype appeared a few times. It may be a read error: a sequence one base away is much more abundant. This chain links TRBV28 with TRBJ1-5; D is ambiguous. The CDR3 extends over 15 amino acids. Germline V gives CDR1 MDHEN, CDR2 SYDVKM. The chain's CDR3 is CASRHTRYSNRPQHF. In DNA, the CDR3 is TGTGCCAGCAGACATACACGTTATAGCAATCGGCCCCAGCATTTT.

This clonotype was picked up a small number of times. V is TRBV20-1 and J is TRBJ2-1; D may be TRBD2 (6 bases). The germline V gene has CDR1 DFQATT and CDR2 SNEGSKA (reference sequence). Between the trimmed V and J ends, which lost 2 bases and 0 bases, there was a span of 14 bases. The CDR3 contains 16 residues. Here the CDR3 reads CSARSSAGPSYNEQFF. In DNA, the CDR3 is TGCAGTGCTAGAAGTTCTGCGGGACCCTCCTACAATGAGCAGTTCTTC.

This clonotype was counted many times. The V gene is TRBV28, the J gene TRBJ1-5; 11 nucleotides agree with TRBD1. The germline V gene has CDR1 MDHEN and CDR2 SYDVKM. This CDR3 region has 15 residues. The V segment lost 3 bases and the J segment 6 bases; nucleotides outside the gene matches: 4. The DNA of the CDR3 is TGTGCCAGCAGTTTTAGTGGGACAGGGGGTCAGCCCCAGCATTTT. Protein product: CASSFSGTGGQPQHF.

The chain carries TRBV13 and TRBJ2-3; 10 nucleotides agree with TRBD2. The CDR3 loop spans 17 amino acids. The J segment lost 3 bases and the V segment lost 3 bases, leaving 9 bases of the junction unmatched. Germline V gene sequence: CDR1 PRHDT, CDR2 FYEKMQ (reference sequence). The CDR3 DNA reads as TGTGCCAGCAGCTTTAGCGGGAGGAAGGGGTGGACAGATACGCAGTATTTT. Amino acid sequence: CASSFSGRKGWTDTQYF.

This clonotype was picked up many times. This chain connects TRBV15 to TRBJ1-5; TRBD1 aligns across 9 bases. Trimming at V came to 0 bases and at J to 7 bases, leaving 16 bases not matched to a gene. Germline loops: CDR1 LNHNV, CDR2 YYDKDF (reference sequence). This CDR3 is 19 amino acids long. CDR3 sequence reads: CATSRDRSGTGRLYQPQHF. CDR3 bases: TGTGCCACCAGCAGAGACCGTTCAGGGACAGGGAGGTTGTACCAGCCCCAGCATTTT. Drawing the rest from reference TRBV15 and TRBJ1-5, the complete variable domain is DAMVIQNPRYQVTQFGKPVTLSCSQTLNHNVMYWYQQKSSQAPKLLFHYYDKDFNNEADTPDNFQSRRPNTSFCFLDIRSPGLGDTAMYLCATSRDRSGTGRLYQPQHFGDGTRLSIL.

This clonotype was counted many times. The chain is built from TRBV6-2 or TRBV6-3 and TRBJ1-2; 9 nucleotides match TRBD1. The CDR3 runs 18 residues. Germline V gives CDR1 MNHEY, CDR2 SVGEGT. V lost 2 bases to trimming and J lost 3 bases; unmatched junction nucleotides: 13. The CDR3 nucleotides read TGTGCCAGCAGTTACCGGACAGGGGCACCTGCTCAGGACTATGGCTACACCTTC. It specifies CASSYRTGAPAQDYGYTF.

This clonotype was recorded many times. The chain carries TRBV18 and TRBJ2-5; 11 bases are a match to TRBD2. CDR3 length equals 16 residues. The germline V gene encodes CDR1 KGHSH and CDR2 LQKENI. V gave up 3 bases and J gave up 0 bases; unmatched junction bases: 3. CDR3 bases: TGTGCCAGCTCACCGGGACTAGCGGTAAACCAAGAGACCCAGTACTTC. It encodes CASSPGLAVNQETQYF.

This chain uses TRBV7-9 with TRBJ1-2; D call uncertain. Trimming shortened V by 1 base and J by 9 bases, and 6 bases separated the two germline ends. This CDR3 is 11 amino acids long. Germline CDR1 and CDR2: SEHNR and FQNEAQ (reference sequence). The chain's CDR3 is CASSLVGSYTF. The CDR3 coding sequence is TGTGCCAGCAGCTTAGTAGGGAGCTACACCTTC.

The J gene is TRBJ2-1, the V gene TRBV18, with 11 bases matching TRBD2. Germline loops: CDR1 KGHSH, CDR2 LQKENI. This CDR3 is built from 14 residues. V was pared by 3 bases and J by 13 bases, with 8 bases of the junction left unmatched. CDR3 residues: CASSPSGRASGQFF. As DNA, the CDR3 is TGTGCCAGCTCACCTAGCGGGAGGGCCTCGGGACAGTTCTTC.

As concerns this clonotype: A junction boundary mismatches the germline segment, possibly from a read error. The chain carries TRBV6-2 or TRBV6-3 and TRBJ2-1; 7 positions match TRBD2. Germline CDR1 is MNHEY and CDR2 is SVGEGT. This CDR3 comprises 15 residues. This CDR3 reads CASSERGSSYSEQFF. The CDR3 coding sequence is TGTGCCAGCAGTGAGCGGGGTAGCTCCTACAGTGAGCAGTTCTTC.

For this clonotype: This sequence may be a read error, since a much larger clone differs from it by one base. V usage is TRBV28 and J usage is TRBJ1-1; possibly TRBD1 for D (5 bases). In germline, CDR1 is MDHEN, CDR2 SYDVKM. CDR3 length equals 14 residues. The CDR3 sequence: CAGRTGRLNTEAFF. The CDR3 DNA is TGTGCCGGCAGAACGGGACGATTGAACACTGAAGCTTTCTTT.